Listed here are 21 T cell receptor beta chains from one sample, sequenced in a study of blood T cell repertoires in COVID-19. Sequenced by immunoSEQ multiplex PCR; TCRdb stores in-frame clones only, minus some. The sample records 210,000 or so clones, around 80% being singletons. Input material: PBMCs or T cells enriched from blood (not recorded which). The source of these receptors is a man aged 30 to 39 with acute COVID-19.

The rearrangement joins TRBV6-5 to TRBJ1-2; D is uncertain. V shed 5 bases and J shed 4 bases, with 14 bases lying between them. From germline, CDR1 is MNHEY and CDR2 SVGAGI. The CDR3 covers 14 residues. The CDR3 region is CASSRVESGYGYTF. DNA of the CDR3: TGTGCCAGCAGTAGAGTTGAATCCGGCTATGGCTACACCTTC.

The chain uses TRBV7-2 and TRBJ2-5; D is possibly TRBD1 (5 bases). Germline CDR1 and CDR2: SGHTA and FQGNSA. The CDR3 contains 13 residues. The V gene lost 4 bases and the J gene lost 5 bases, with 11 bases spanning the gap. The CDR3 sequence: CASSWAGLETQYF. CDR3 nucleotides: TGTGCCAGCAGCTGGGCAGGGTTGGAGACCCAGTACTTC.

This chain links TRBV3-1 (or the pseudogene TRBV3-2) with TRBJ2-5, with D uncertain. The germline V and J ends were trimmed by 1 base and 7 bases, with 13 bases remaining between them. CDR1 is LGHDT and CDR2 is YNNKEL in the germline V gene (reference sequence). This CDR3 comprises 14 residues. CDR3: CASSQGITVGTQYF. CDR3 DNA: TGTGCCAGCAGCCAAGGAATTACGGTTGGGACCCAGTACTTC.

The J gene is TRBJ2-2, the V gene TRBV3-1 (or the pseudogene TRBV3-2), with 8 bases matching TRBD2. Germline CDR1 is LGHDT and CDR2 is YNNKEL (reference sequence). This CDR3 is built from 17 residues. V shed 0 bases and J 2 bases; nucleotides not matched to a gene: 5. The CDR3 coding sequence is TGTGCCAGCAGCCAAGAAGGGCGGGGGGCTAACACCGGGGAGCTGTTTTTT. Translated: CASSQEGRGANTGELFF.

V gene TRBV6-5 combines with J gene TRBJ2-4, with 10 bases fitting TRBD1. Looked up from germline, CDR1 is MNHEY and CDR2 is SVGAGI. Unmatched junction bases numbered 6, after V lost 5 bases and J lost 8 bases. The CDR3 has 14 residues. The CDR3 DNA reads TGTGCCAGCAGTCGCAGCGGACAGGGGGACATTCAGTACTTC. Translating gives CASSRSGQGDIQYF.

This chain joins TRBV19 and TRBJ1-5; tentatively, D is TRBD1 (6 bases). Per the germline V gene, CDR1 is LNHDA and CDR2 is SQIVND (reference sequence). Trimming left V 7 bases short and J 4 bases short, with 14 bases between. The CDR3 totals 14 residues. DNA for the CDR3: TGTGCCAGTATCGTACAGGGTTGGAATCAGCCCCAGCATTTT. It is translated as CASIVQGWNQPQHF.

The CDR3 DNA reads as TGTGCCAGCAGCTTTGTGGAGAACTATGGCTACACCTTC. Its protein is CASSFVENYGYTF. This chain uses TRBV7-2 with TRBJ1-2; unclear D gene. V was pared by 3 bases and J by 2 bases, with 7 bases between. The germline gives CDR1 SGHTA, CDR2 FQGNSA. This CDR3 spans 13 amino acids.

This chain joins TRBV3-1 (or the pseudogene TRBV3-2) and TRBJ1-1; perhaps TRBD1 as D (5 bases). This CDR3 region has 13 residues. Germline CDR1 and CDR2: LGHDT and YNNKEL (reference sequence). Between the trimmed V and J ends, which lost 4 bases and 6 bases, there was a span of 12 bases. The CDR3, as DNA: TGTGCCAGCAGCCCTACCAGGGTTGCTGAAGCTTTCTTT. It codes for CASSPTRVAEAFF.

The chain joins TRBV12-3 or TRBV12-4 to TRBJ1-1; weak D call: TRBD1 (5 bases). Between the trimmed V and J ends, which lost 8 bases and 4 bases, there was a span of 14 bases. This CDR3 region has 13 residues. CDR3 sequence: CASGGKVLTEAFF. CDR3 in DNA: TGTGCCAGCGGGGGGAAAGTTCTCACTGAAGCTTTCTTT.

The J gene is TRBJ1-2, the V gene TRBV5-5, with a possible D match to TRBD1 (6 bases). Germline V lookup: CDR1 SGHKS, CDR2 YYEKEE (reference sequence). The CDR3 is 16 amino acids. V gave up 4 bases and J gave up 5 bases, with 21 bases separating them. The CDR3 nucleotides are TGTGCCAGCAGCCCTTCATCAGGGGATGGTCGTTATGGCTACACCTTC. This sequence encodes CASSPSSGDGRYGYTF.

This clone was counted at least ten times. This chain links TRBV2 with TRBJ2-1; D gene unclear. Per germline, CDR1 SNHLY and CDR2 FYNNEI. Trimming shortened V by 11 bases and J by 8 bases, and 13 bases separated the two germline ends. CDR3 length: 11 residues. The CDR3 coding sequence is TGTGCCCAGCAGAGGTTACATGAGCAGTTCTTC. Translating it yields CAQQRLHEQFF.

In its sample, this clone was seen once. This chain uses TRBV11-2 with TRBJ2-3; D might be TRBD2 (5 bases). Germline values: CDR1 SGHAT, CDR2 FQNNGV. This CDR3 is built from 15 residues. Trimming shortened V by 5 bases and J by 2 bases, and 14 bases separated the two germline ends. CDR3 residues: CASSPRGSPTDTQYF. The CDR3 DNA reads as TGTGCCAGCAGCCCCAGAGGGAGCCCCACAGATACGCAGTATTTT.

V is TRBV30 and J is TRBJ1-6; TRBD1 agrees at 10 bases. Germline trimming cut 5 bases from V and 10 bases from J; bases unmatched to any gene: 8. Germline V gene sequence: CDR1 GTSNPN, CDR2 SVGIG (reference sequence). CDR3 length: 14 amino acids. CDR3 in DNA: TGTGCCTGGGCGGGGACAGGGGATTCCTCACCCCTCCACTTT. Translation gives CAWAGTGDSSPLHF.

The V and J genes are TRBV15 and TRBJ1-5; D possibly corresponds to TRBD1 (5 bases). V gave up 1 base and J gave up 2 bases, with 15 bases separating them. In germline, CDR1 is LNHNV, CDR2 YYDKDF (reference sequence). The CDR3 sequence is 17 residues long. The CDR3 nucleotides are TGTGCCACCAGCAGAGCAAACCCTCGGGGGGGCAATCAGCCCCAGCATTTT. Protein product: CATSRANPRGGNQPQHF.

The chain has TRBV5-6 and TRBJ2-7, with D perhaps matching TRBD2 (7 bases). The CDR3 consists of 17 residues. The germline V gene encodes CDR1 SGHDT and CDR2 YYEEEE. The V gene lost 2 bases and the J gene lost 0 bases, with 18 bases spanning the gap. The CDR3 DNA reads as TGTGCCAGCAGCTTCGGGGGGACATTTCCGAGCTCCTACGAGCAGTACTTC. This gives the protein CASSFGGTFPSSYEQYF.

The CDR3 reads CASSPRTSKGETQYF. CDR3 DNA sequence: TGTGCCAGCTCACCCCGGACTAGTAAAGGAGAGACCCAGTACTTC. The rearrangement links TRBV18 to TRBJ2-5, with TRBD2 matching over 7 bases. Trimming removed 3 bases from V and 4 bases from J; junction bases left unmatched: 8. This CDR3 is built from 15 residues. Germline V lookup: CDR1 KGHSH, CDR2 LQKENI.

This chain uses TRBV6-1 with TRBJ2-3, with 7 bases matching TRBD1. The CDR3 is made up of 15 amino acids. Germline V gene data show CDR1 as MNHNS and CDR2 as SASEGT. With V trimmed by 3 bases and J by 4 bases, 7 bases remained unmatched. This chain's CDR3 is CASSDRDSSADTQYF. CDR3 nucleotides: TGTGCCAGCAGTGATAGGGACAGCTCGGCAGATACGCAGTATTTT.

The chain links TRBV6-5 to TRBJ2-3, with a weak D call TRBD1 (6 bases). The CDR3 length is 13 residues. Per germline, CDR1 MNHEY and CDR2 SVGAGI. Trimming stripped 6 bases from V and 1 base from J, with 8 bases between. This CDR3 is CASSRQGTDTQYF. CDR3 DNA: TGTGCCAGCAGCAGACAGGGCACAGATACGCAGTATTTT.

As for this clone: A junction boundary mismatches the germline segment, possibly from a read error. The chain combines TRBV29-1 with TRBJ1-1, with D unclear. CDR1 is SQVTM, CDR2 ANQGSEA, per germline. The CDR3 is made up of 8 amino acids. The DNA of the CDR3 is TGCAGCGACGACTCCGGTTATTTT. Translated, it gives CSDDSGYF.

This clone turned up a few times. V is TRBV9 and J is TRBJ2-2; 8 nucleotides agree with TRBD1. Germline V gene lookup returns CDR1 SGDLS and CDR2 YYNGEE. The V and J ends lost 3 bases and 3 bases, in that order; junction bases with no gene match: 7. The CDR3 loop spans 16 amino acids. The CDR3 DNA reads as TGTGCCAGCAGCGGGGGGACAGGACTTTACACCGGGGAGCTGTTTTTT. Amino acids: CASSGGTGLYTGELFF.

This clone was seen a handful of times. The V gene is TRBV19, the J gene TRBJ2-7, with TRBD1 identical over 7 bases. The germline gives CDR1 LNHDA, CDR2 SQIVND (reference sequence). V was pared by 1 base and J by 4 bases, with 4 bases of the junction left unmatched. This CDR3 spans 14 amino acids. The CDR3 region is CASSIGTGAYEQYF. CDR3 coding DNA: TGTGCCAGTAGTATAGGGACAGGTGCGTACGAGCAGTACTTC.